This TCR beta chain was sequenced during a study of cytomegalovirus exposure and HLA in healthy donors. Germline trimming cut 3 bases from V and 5 bases from J; bases unmatched to any gene: 0. CDR1 LNHDA and CDR2 SQIVND come from the germline V gene (reference sequence). The CDR3 runs to 14 residues. It was with 60 Vbeta and 13 Jbeta primers that the PCR ran. Profiled with immunoSEQ multiplex PCR; TCRdb holds only in-frame clones, not every one. The sample lists about 130,000 clones, around 78% seen once, with around 1.8% in the top ten. Study-wide findings and caveats: Across donors, presence/absence analyses took sequencing depth to be roughly uniform. The dataset shows that most TCR sequences were rare, while some public TCRs occurred in many donors.

To note about this clone: The target antigen is unknown.

Sequencing was done on a sample of PBMCs. J is TRBJ2-1 and V is TRBV19, with TRBD1 matching over 11 bases. The origin of this receptor is a middle-aged man in good health and CMV-seronegative. CDR3: CASSMGQGDNEQFF. The CDR3 DNA sequence: TGTGCCAGTAGTATGGGACAGGGGGACAATGAGCAGTTCTTC. The complete variable domain, with remaining parts taken from reference TRBV19 and TRBJ2-1, reads DGGITQSPKYLFRKEGQNVTLSCEQNLNHDAMYWYRQDPGQGLRLIYYSQIVNDFQKGDIAEGYSVSREKKESFPLTVTSAQKNPTAFYLCASSMGQGDNEQFFGPGTRLTVL.